Listed here is a single TCR beta chain. The target antigen is unknown. This record comes from a study of cytomegalovirus exposure and HLA in healthy donors. In the study overall: The Caucasian-associated ancestry cluster held 65% to 85% of 398 genotyped donors.

General study findings and limits: Available immune exposure information covered CMV serostatus only. Most of the TCR beta V segments (in an earlier analysis) were productive either about 87% or about 30% of the time. Across all donors, roughly uniform sequencing depth was an assumption of the presence/absence analyses.

The PCR ran on 60 Vbeta and 13 Jbeta primers. Clones were read by immunoSEQ multiplex PCR, and TCRdb kept only the in-frame ones, dropping some. Of over 150,000 clones in the sample, roughly three quarters are singletons; the top ten hold around 1.5%. V dropped 1 base and J dropped 0 bases, with 9 bases sitting between them. The CDR3 has 15 residues. Germline V lookup: CDR1 LNHDA, CDR2 SQIVND (reference sequence). The sample was PBMCs. The rearrangement uses TRBV19 and TRBJ1-1; unclear D gene. The TCR originated in a man between 60 and 70 years old in good health and CMV-seronegative. CDR3 coding DNA: TGTGCCAGTAGTATAGTCGCAAGCGTGAACACTGAAGCTTTCTTT. Translation: CASSIVASVNTEAFF.